This T cell receptor beta chain was found in a study of OX40 agonist ivuxolimab in advanced cancers. For the study at large: Patients in dose escalation had liver, melanoma, kidney or head and neck cancers.

Some clones are missing from TCRdb's copy, which holds only in-frame ones; the method was immunoSEQ multiplex PCR. The table has roughly 91,000 clones, approximately 94% seen once; the top ten hold around 2%. Study-level findings and limits: Still undetermined is the antigen specificity of the expanded peripheral T cells.

The CDR3 runs to 19 residues. In germline, CDR1 is MDHEN, CDR2 SYDVKM. With 4 bases clipped from V and 2 bases from J, the junction kept 16 bases outside the gene matches. Comments on this clone: What it binds is not known.

This receptor was obtained from an adult with an advanced solid tumor such as melanoma, head and neck, liver or kidney cancer. The specimen was CD4+ or CD8+ T cells sorted from blood, collected in a trial of the OX40 agonist ivuxolimab. The chain carries TRBV28 and TRBJ2-1; 8 bases agree with TRBD2. The CDR3 nucleotides are TGTGCCAGCAGTTACCGGTGGGGGGGGCTAGCGGGCCCCTACAATGAGCAGTTCTTC. Translating it yields CASSYRWGGLAGPYNEQFF.